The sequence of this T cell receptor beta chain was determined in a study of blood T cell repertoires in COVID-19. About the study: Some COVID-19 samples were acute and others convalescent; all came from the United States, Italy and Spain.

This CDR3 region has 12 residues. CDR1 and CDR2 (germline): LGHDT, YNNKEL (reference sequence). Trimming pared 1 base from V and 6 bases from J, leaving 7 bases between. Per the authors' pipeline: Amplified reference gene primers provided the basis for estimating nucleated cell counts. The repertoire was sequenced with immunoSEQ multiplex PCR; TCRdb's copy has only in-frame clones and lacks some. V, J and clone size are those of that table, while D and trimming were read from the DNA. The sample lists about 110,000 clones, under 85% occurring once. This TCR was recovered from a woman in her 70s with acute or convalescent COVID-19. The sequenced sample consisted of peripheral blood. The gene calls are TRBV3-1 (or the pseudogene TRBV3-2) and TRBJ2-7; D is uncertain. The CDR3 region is CASSQGSLEQYF. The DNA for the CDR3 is TGTGCCAGCAGCCAAGGAAGCCTCGAGCAGTACTTC.